Listed here is a single T cell receptor (beta chain). Its antigen remains unknown. These data are taken from a study of Graves' ophthalmopathy and Graves' hyperthyroidism. The study's findings and limits: The model reached approximately 70% sensitivity and around 72% specificity for predicting ophthalmopathy progression.

The authors amplified TCR beta CDR3 regions from RNA transcripts. Second-round multiplex PCR followed a first-round RT-PCR using HTBI primers. TCRdb recomputed calls from the multiplex PCR reads with MiXCR, one row per CDR3 protein. In the table there are about 210,000 distinct CDR3 sequences, roughly 29% of which are singletons. Other autoimmune disease, uncontrolled infection, pregnancy and lactation led to exclusion. Clinical symptoms, serum thyroxine, TRAb, thyroid ultrasound and orbital computed tomography were relied on for diagnosis. Germline assignment: CDR1 MNHEY and CDR2 SVGAGI. V was trimmed by 2 bases and J by 7 bases, leaving 11 bases between them. This CDR3 comprises 14 residues.

Sequencing was done on a sample of peripheral blood. This TCR derives from a man between 50 and 59 years old with Graves' ophthalmopathy. J is TRBJ2-2 and V is TRBV6-5; TRBD2 might be the D (6 bases). CDR3 amino acids: CASSYLAGGGELFF. The CDR3 bases are TGTGCCAGCAGTTACCTAGCCGGGGGCGGGGAGCTGTTTTTT.